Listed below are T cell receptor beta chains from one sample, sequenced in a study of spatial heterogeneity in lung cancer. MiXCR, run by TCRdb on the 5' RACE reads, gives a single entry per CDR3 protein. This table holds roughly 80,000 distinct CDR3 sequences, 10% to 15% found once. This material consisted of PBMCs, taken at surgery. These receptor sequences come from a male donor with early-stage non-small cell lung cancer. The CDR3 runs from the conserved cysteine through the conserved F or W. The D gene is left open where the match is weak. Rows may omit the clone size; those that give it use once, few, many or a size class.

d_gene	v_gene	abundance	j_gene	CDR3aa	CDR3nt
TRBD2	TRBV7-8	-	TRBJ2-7	CASSLPSGGAGEQYF	TGTGCCAGCAGCTTACCTAGCGGGGGGGCAGGAGAGCAGTACTTC
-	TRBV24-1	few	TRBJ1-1	CATSGLYTEAFF	TGTGCCACCAGTGGCCTATACACTGAAGCTTTCTTT
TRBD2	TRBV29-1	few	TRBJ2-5	CSVVLAGFQETQYF	TGCAGCGTTGTGTTAGCGGGGTTCCAAGAGACCCAGTACTTC
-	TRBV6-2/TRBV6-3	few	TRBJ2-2	CASSGQNTGELFF	TGTGCCAGCTCCGGACAGAACACCGGGGAGCTGTTTTTT
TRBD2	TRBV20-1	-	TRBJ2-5	CSVQREGETQYF	TGCAGTGTCCAGCGGGAGGGGGAGACCCAGTACTTC
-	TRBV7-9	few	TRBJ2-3	CASSPTSGTDTQYF	TGTGCCAGCAGCCCCACCTCAGGCACAGATACGCAGTATTTT
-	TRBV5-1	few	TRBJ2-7	CASSLAGDGSPLEQYF	TGCGCCAGCAGCTTGGCCGGTGATGGAAGCCCCCTCGAGCAGTACTTC
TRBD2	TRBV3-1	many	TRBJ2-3	CASSQVPGLARTDTQYF	TGTGCCAGCAGCCAAGTCCCGGGACTAGCAAGGACAGATACGCAGTATTTT
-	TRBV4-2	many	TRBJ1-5	CASSQDRRGSQPQHF	TGTGCCAGCAGCCAAGATCGCAGGGGCAGCCAGCCCCAGCATTTT
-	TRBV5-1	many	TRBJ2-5	CASSLSGYQETQYF	TGCGCCAGCAGCTTGTCAGGGTACCAAGAGACCCAGTACTTC
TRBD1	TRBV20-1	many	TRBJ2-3	CSAKSGGVSTDTQYF	TGCAGTGCAAAATCAGGGGGTGTTAGCACAGATACGCAGTATTTT
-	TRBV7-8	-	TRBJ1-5	CASSPAGLNQPQHF	TGTGCCAGCAGCCCTGCGGGATTAAATCAGCCCCAGCATTTT
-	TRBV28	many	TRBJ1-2	CASSSDSALNYGYTF	TGTGCCAGCAGTTCGGACAGTGCTCTTAACTATGGCTACACCTTC